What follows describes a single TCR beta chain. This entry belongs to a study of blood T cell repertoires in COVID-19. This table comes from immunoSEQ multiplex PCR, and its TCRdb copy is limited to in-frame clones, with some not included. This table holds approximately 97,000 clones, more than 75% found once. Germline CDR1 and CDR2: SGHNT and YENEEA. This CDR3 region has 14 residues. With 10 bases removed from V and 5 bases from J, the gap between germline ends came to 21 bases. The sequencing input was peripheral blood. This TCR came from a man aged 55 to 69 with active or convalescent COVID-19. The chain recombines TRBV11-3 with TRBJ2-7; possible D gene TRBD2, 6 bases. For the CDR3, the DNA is TGTGCCACCTCGGTTGGCGGGACCGCGAACGAGCAGTACTTC. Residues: CATSVGGTANEQYF.